The clone carrying this T cell receptor beta chain was recorded many times. This entry comes from a study of identical twins. There are 16 residues in the CDR3. Germline CDR1 and CDR2: DFQATT and SNEGSKA (reference sequence). Losses at the gene ends were 4 bases for V and 9 bases for J; bases not matched to a gene: 15. TCRdb reprocessed the 5' RACE reads via MiXCR and lists one record per CDR3 protein. The sample includes fewer than 250,000 distinct CDR3 sequences, approximately 9% of them seen just once. Specimen: memory (CD45RO+) T cells sorted from blood. The J gene is TRBJ2-1, the V gene TRBV20-1, with 10 bases lining up with TRBD2. The sequence was collected from a woman aged 18-29 years in good health. CDR3 region: CSATPPSGRGYGEQFF. CDR3 DNA sequence: TGCAGTGCTACCCCCCCTAGCGGGAGAGGTTATGGTGAGCAGTTCTTC.